This TCR beta chain came from a study of identical twins. Germline CDR1 is SGHRS and CDR2 is YFSETQ. After removal of 4 bases from V and 4 bases from J, the junction contained 5 bases not matched to a gene. CDR3 length: 14 amino acids. TCRdb re-called the 5' RACE reads through MiXCR, storing one row per CDR3 protein. This table has around 240,000 distinct CDR3 sequences, approximately 10% appearing once. This clonotype is deemed medium-sized. The chain combines TRBV5-1 with TRBJ1-2; 9 nucleotides align to TRBD1. Sequencing was carried out using memory T cells sorted from blood. The source is a man aged 50-60 years in good health. CDR3 DNA sequence: TGCGCCAGCAGCCCTGGGACAGGGAGCTATGGCTACACCTTC. As protein: CASSPGTGSYGYTF.